Listed below are T cell receptor beta chains from one sample, sequenced in a study of Tregs in tolerant kidney transplant recipients. The data were produced by immunoSEQ multiplex PCR, yet TCRdb's version contains in-frame clones alone and is incomplete. The sample shows fewer than 45,000 clones, 95% to 96% of them seen only once. The antigens these receptors bind are not known. The sequenced material came from Tregs from blood cultured with allogeneic cells. All receptors come from a human donor in good health. The CDR3 runs from the conserved cysteine through the conserved F or W. A D gene is named only where the DNA matches it firmly. Clone size is not always given. Where it is, it says once, few, many or a class for expanded clones.

clone_size	cdr3_length	v_call	j_call	d_call	cdr3_aa	cdr3_nt
-	16	TRBV11-2	TRBJ2-1	-	CASSLQVSVSYNEQFF	TGTGCCAGCAGCTTACAGGTTTCGGTCTCCTACAATGAGCAGTTCTTC
-	15	TRBV5-1	TRBJ2-5	TRBD1	CASSLGGTGQETQYF	TGCGCCAGCAGCTTGGGGGGGACAGGCCAAGAGACCCAGTACTTC
once	17	TRBV7-9	TRBJ2-5	TRBD2	CASSLARTSGQGETQYF	TGTGCCAGCAGCTTAGCGAGGACTAGCGGGCAAGGCGAGACCCAGTACTTC
-	14	TRBV19	TRBJ1-2	-	CASSPSTGYYGYTF	TGTGCCAGTAGCCCCTCGACAGGATACTATGGCTACACCTTC
-	13	TRBV18	TRBJ1-4	-	CASSRILNEKLFF	TGTGCCAGCTCACGGATCCTTAATGAAAAACTGTTTTTT
-	14	TRBV7-9	TRBJ2-5	-	CASSKTNREETQYF	TGTGCCAGCAGCAAAACTAATAGAGAAGAGACCCAGTACTTC
-	14	TRBV25-1	TRBJ2-7	-	CASSELGRTYEQYF	TGTGCCAGCAGTGAATTGGGCCGGACCTACGAGCAGTACTTC
-	16	TRBV18	TRBJ1-1	-	CASSPVRGGTNTEAFF	TGTGCCAGCTCACCAGTCAGGGGAGGTACGAACACTGAAGCTTTCTTT
-	15	TRBV7-2	TRBJ2-1	-	CASLRASLSYNEQFF	TGTGCCAGCCTCAGGGCCTCCCTCTCCTACAATGAGCAGTTCTTC
-	15	TRBV7-3	TRBJ2-1	TRBD2	CASSLNRASGGEQFF	TGTGCCAGCAGCTTAAATCGGGCTAGCGGGGGTGAGCAGTTCTTC
-	15	TRBV6-1	TRBJ2-3	-	CASSVWGDGTDTQYF	TGTGCCAGCAGTGTCTGGGGGGATGGCACAGATACGCAGTATTTT
once	17	TRBV11-2	TRBJ1-6	-	CASSLGRRGFRDSPLHF	TGTGCCAGCAGCTTAGGCAGACGGGGCTTTCGAGATTCACCCCTCCACTTT
-	12	TRBV7-2	TRBJ2-2	-	CASSRSAGELFF	TGTGCCAGCAGTCGGAGTGCCGGGGAGCTGTTTTTT
-	14	TRBV6-1	TRBJ2-5	TRBD1	CASSVRTGKETQYF	TGTGCCAGCAGTGTTCGGACAGGGAAAGAGACCCAGTACTTC
-	15	TRBV11-1	TRBJ1-1	TRBD1	CASSLTGGRVTEAFF	TGTGCCAGCAGCTTGACAGGGGGCCGTGTCACTGAAGCTTTCTTT
-	15	TRBV27	TRBJ1-4	-	CASRSRGRPSEKLFF	TGTGCCAGCAGGTCCAGGGGAAGGCCGTCCGAAAAACTGTTTTTT
-	16	TRBV30	TRBJ1-4	-	CAWSSGTITTNEKLFF	TGTGCCTGGAGTTCCGGGACAATTACAACTAATGAAAAACTGTTTTTT
once	11	TRBV27	TRBJ2-7	-	CATQRQGEQYF	TGTGCCACCCAAAGGCAAGGTGAGCAGTACTTC
-	13	TRBV19	TRBJ1-1	-	CASSRIMNTEAFF	TGTGCCAGTAGTAGGATTATGAACACTGAAGCTTTCTTT
-	16	TRBV5-1	TRBJ2-7	TRBD2	CASSFGGLSGFNEQYF	TGCGCCAGCAGCTTTGGGGGACTATCAGGGTTTAACGAGCAGTACTTC
once	14	TRBV6-1	TRBJ2-5	TRBD1	CASSGQGAGKTQYF	TGTGCCAGCAGTGGACAGGGGGCAGGAAAAACCCAGTACTTC
-	15	TRBV30	TRBJ2-7	TRBD1	CAWSAGGAPRYEQYF	TGTGCCTGGAGCGCAGGGGGCGCGCCTCGATACGAGCAGTACTTC
few	14	TRBV2	TRBJ1-5	-	CASSEGGRYQPQHF	TGTGCCAGCAGTGAAGGGGGGCGGTATCAGCCCCAGCATTTT
few	14	TRBV27	TRBJ1-5	TRBD1	CASKPGQGFQPQHF	TGTGCCAGCAAACCGGGACAGGGGTTTCAGCCCCAGCATTTT
-	15	TRBV19	TRBJ1-1	-	CASTTGLALNTEAFF	TGTGCCAGTACGACAGGACTCGCTTTGAACACTGAAGCTTTCTTT
few	11	TRBV28	TRBJ1-1	-	CASSLGQRAFF	TGTGCCAGCAGTTTAGGGCAACGAGCTTTCTTT
-	14	TRBV6-5	TRBJ1-2	-	CASSYGGLSYGYTF	TGTGCCAGCAGTTACGGGGGGCTCAGCTATGGCTACACCTTC
-	13	TRBV5-1	TRBJ1-1	-	CASSTDGYTEAFF	TGCGCCAGCAGCACCGACGGTTACACTGAAGCTTTCTTT
-	14	TRBV7-9	TRBJ2-2	-	CASHGQGITGELFF	TGTGCCAGCCACGGGCAGGGGATCACCGGGGAGCTGTTTTTT
-	15	TRBV5-1	TRBJ1-4	-	CASSLAGTLNEKLFF	TGCGCCAGCAGCTTAGCCGGGACACTGAATGAAAAACTGTTTTTT
once	16	TRBV7-8	TRBJ2-1	TRBD2	CASSIDRLAGYNEQFF	TGTGCCAGCAGCATAGATCGGCTAGCGGGATATAATGAGCAGTTCTTC
-	19	TRBV9	TRBJ2-2	TRBD2	CASSPIPWGLAGGAGELFF	TGTGCCAGCAGCCCCATCCCCTGGGGACTAGCGGGGGGGGCCGGGGAGCTGTTTTTT
-	19	TRBV12-5	TRBJ2-5	TRBD2	CASGFQPGLAGGLQETQYF	TGTGCTAGTGGTTTCCAACCGGGACTAGCGGGGGGTCTCCAAGAGACCCAGTACTTC
few	14	TRBV2	TRBJ2-7	-	CASSGRQELIEQYF	TGTGCCAGCAGTGGAAGGCAGGAATTGATCGAGCAGTACTTC
-	12	TRBV29-1	TRBJ2-1	-	CSGTLFGDEQFF	TGCAGCGGTACCCTCTTTGGAGATGAGCAGTTCTTC